The next 11 T cell receptor beta chains were all read from a single sample in a study of Graves' ophthalmopathy and Graves' hyperthyroidism. RNA transcripts yielded amplified TCR beta CDR3 regions. The first round was an RT-PCR with HTBI primers, and the second round was a multiplex PCR. TCRdb re-derived calls from the multiplex PCR reads in MiXCR, one entry per CDR3 protein. Of a few hundred thousand distinct CDR3 sequences in the sample, about 17% were seen once. The source material was peripheral blood. Every receptor here comes from an adult woman with stable Graves' hyperthyroidism.

This rearrangement joins TRBV20-1 to TRBJ1-5, with D perhaps TRBD1 (5 bases). Trimming shortened V by 2 bases and J by 3 bases, and 11 bases separated the two germline ends. This CDR3 has 14 amino acids. Germline assignment: CDR1 DFQATT and CDR2 SNEGSKA (reference sequence). CDR3 coding DNA: TGCAGTGCTAGACGTGGGGCCCTCAATCAGCCCCAGCATTTT. This codes for CSARRGALNQPQHF.

This clonotype was seen repeatedly, ten times or more. The genes are TRBV28 and TRBJ1-2; D might be TRBD1 (5 bases). Between the trimmed V and J ends, which lost 3 bases and 6 bases, there was a span of 17 bases. The CDR3 has 15 residues. Germline loops: CDR1 MDHEN, CDR2 SYDVKM. The CDR3, as DNA: TGTGCCAGCAGTTTGCAGGGTAGAGGGTTAAATGGCTACACCTTC. It encodes CASSLQGRGLNGYTF.

Here the CDR3 reads CASSYSMQPQHF. In DNA form, the CDR3 reads TGTGCCAGCAGTTATTCGATGCAGCCCCAGCATTTT. V is TRBV6-2 or TRBV6-3 and J is TRBJ1-5, with D uncertain. The ends were cut back, 3 bases at V and 7 bases at J, with 7 bases in the middle. The V gene's germline CDR1 is MNHEY and CDR2 SVGEGT. This CDR3 has 12 residues.

This clonotype is a singleton in its sample. J is TRBJ1-1 and V is TRBV6-1; D remains unclear. The germline CDR1 and CDR2 sequences are MNHNS and SASEGT. The germline V and J ends were trimmed by 1 base and 5 bases, with 14 bases remaining between them. There are 15 residues in the CDR3. CDR3 region: CASSEGAAGETEAFF. The CDR3 DNA sequence: TGTGCCAGCAGTGAAGGAGCGGCCGGGGAGACTGAAGCTTTCTTT.

The chain joins TRBV12-3 or TRBV12-4 to TRBJ1-1; no clear D gene. With 6 bases removed from V and 11 bases from J, the gap between germline ends came to 16 bases. The CDR3 has 12 residues. For the CDR3, the DNA is TGTGCCAGCAGCACAAGAACCCAGTTGGCTTTCTTT. It translates to CASSTRTQLAFF.

The CDR3 protein is CASSLARGYGYTF. The DNA of the CDR3 is TGTGCCAGCAGCTTGGCAAGGGGTTATGGCTACACCTTC. V usage is TRBV7-2 and J usage is TRBJ1-2; D is possibly TRBD1 (5 bases). The CDR3 covers 13 residues. Looked up from germline, CDR1 is SGHTA and CDR2 is FQGNSA. The V end lost 3 bases, the J end lost 5 bases, and 10 bases lay between the germline ends. The entire variable domain, with the rest obtained from reference TRBV7-2 and TRBJ1-2, is as follows: GAGVSQSPSNKVTEKGKDVELRCDPISGHTALYWYRQSLGQGLEFLIYFQGNSAPDKSGLPSDRFSAERTGGSVSTLTIQRTQQEDSAVYLCASSLARGYGYTFGSGTRLTVV.

This clonotype occurred many times. The V call is TRBV5-1, the J call TRBJ2-7, with D perhaps matching TRBD2 (7 bases). V gave up 0 bases and J gave up 3 bases, with 10 bases separating them. This CDR3 comprises 14 residues. Germline CDR1 reads SGHRS; CDR2 reads YFSETQ. The CDR3 sequence is CASSLEGGDYEQYF. CDR3 DNA sequence: TGCGCCAGCAGCTTGGAGGGGGGGGACTACGAGCAGTACTTC.

This chain links TRBV11-2 with TRBJ1-2; D call uncertain. The germline gives CDR1 SGHAT, CDR2 FQNNGV. CDR3 length equals 15 residues. V was clipped by 5 bases and J by 4 bases, with 17 bases between them. CDR3 in DNA: TGTGCCAGCAGCCCCCTTCGAGGGCCATTCTATGGCTACACCTTC. Its translation is CASSPLRGPFYGYTF.

This clonotype was seen many times. V and J are TRBV2 and TRBJ2-5, with 8 positions matching TRBD2. This CDR3 spans 16 amino acids. V was pared by 0 bases and J by 5 bases, with 8 bases of the junction left unmatched. Looked up from germline, CDR1 is SNHLY and CDR2 is FYNNEI. This CDR3 reads CASSEAGSGSRETQYF. Here the CDR3 DNA reads TGTGCCAGCAGTGAAGCGGGGAGCGGGAGTCGGGAGACCCAGTACTTC.

The chain is built from TRBV19 and TRBJ1-6, with a tentative D call TRBD1 (6 bases). The V end lost 10 bases, the J end lost 8 bases, and 12 bases lay between the germline ends. Germline loops: CDR1 LNHDA, CDR2 SQIVND (reference sequence). This CDR3 is built from 12 residues. The CDR3: CATRDNHSPLHF. CDR3 sequence (DNA): TGTGCCACCCGGGACAATCATTCACCCCTCCACTTT.

This clonotype was observed many times. The gene calls are TRBV6-6 and TRBJ1-5; D remains ambiguous. V shed 2 bases and J shed 5 bases, with 4 bases lying between them. The germline V gene encodes CDR1 MNHNY and CDR2 SVGAGI (reference sequence). This CDR3 is 12 amino acids long. Here the CDR3 DNA reads TGTGCCAGCAGTTACCAACATCAGCCCCAGCATTTT. It encodes CASSYQHQPQHF.